A single sample is the source of the 31 T cell receptor beta chains below, sequenced in a study of patients and donors after allogeneic stem cell transplantation. TCRdb re-derived calls from the RT-PCR reads in MiXCR, one entry per CDR3 protein. The sample records fewer than 15,000 distinct CDR3 sequences, about 23% being singletons. Sequencing input: blood, either unsorted or a sorted T cell fraction (not recorded which). The receptor set was obtained from a human donor who was either an allogeneic HSCT recipient or a stem cell or donor lymphocyte infusion donor (not recorded which). It is not recorded whose cells these are; they may come from a transplant donor.

This clonotype was picked up many times. The rearrangement joins TRBV7-8 to TRBJ1-1; no definite D call. The V end was cut by 0 bases, the J end by 1 base, with 9 bases between. Germline V lookup: CDR1 SGHVS, CDR2 FQNEAQ. The CDR3 consists of 15 residues. The CDR3: CASSLAATPNTEAFF. DNA for the CDR3: TGTGCCAGCAGCTTAGCCGCAACTCCGAACACTGAAGCTTTCTTT.

The chain combines TRBV24-1 with TRBJ1-2; a weak D match, TRBD1 (6 bases). The CDR3 is 15 amino acids. Trimming left V 4 bases short and J 7 bases short, with 18 bases between. The germline V gene encodes CDR1 KGHDR and CDR2 SFDVKD. In DNA form, the CDR3 reads TGTGCCACCAGTGAAACAGGGAGCCCTATTGGTGGCTACACCTTC. Its translation is CATSETGSPIGGYTF.

This chain connects TRBV10-3 to TRBJ1-5; D uncertain. With 7 bases removed from V and 1 base from J, the gap between germline ends came to 14 bases. Germline V gene sequence: CDR1 ENHRY, CDR2 SYGVKD. The CDR3 loop spans 15 amino acids. The DNA for the CDR3 is TGTGCCATCAAGAGGGCAGGTGGGAGCAATCAGCCCCAGCATTTT. It yields the protein CAIKRAGGSNQPQHF.

This clonotype was counted many times. The chain is built from TRBV7-6 and TRBJ2-3; unclear D gene. Trimming stripped 2 bases from V and 0 bases from J, with 9 bases between. The CDR3 extends over 15 amino acids. The V gene's germline CDR1 is SGHVS and CDR2 FNYEAQ. CDR3 amino acids: CASSLIRGSTDTQYF. As DNA, the CDR3 is TGTGCCAGCAGCTTAATTCGTGGCAGCACAGATACGCAGTATTTT.

This clonotype was detected only a few times. The rearrangement joins TRBV10-3 to TRBJ1-1, with 8 bases identical to TRBD1. Germline V gene data show CDR1 as ENHRY and CDR2 as SYGVKD. The CDR3 length is 13 residues. J gave up 5 bases and V 4 bases, and 3 bases lay outside the gene matches. The CDR3 region is CAISGTGGTEAFF. CDR3 nucleotide sequence: TGTGCCATCAGTGGAACAGGGGGGACTGAAGCTTTCTTT.

This clonotype was detected a few times. The V and J genes are TRBV30 and TRBJ2-1; TRBD2 aligns across 7 bases. The germline V gene has CDR1 GTSNPN and CDR2 SVGIG (reference sequence). Trimming at V came to 0 bases and at J to 5 bases, leaving 13 bases not matched to a gene. The CDR3 extends over 17 amino acids. The CDR3 nucleotides are TGTGCCTGGAGTGTAATGGGACTACTGACTTCCCACAATGAGCAGTTCTTC. Protein sequence: CAWSVMGLLTSHNEQFF.

V is TRBV7-9 and J is TRBJ1-1; D is ambiguous. Germline CDR1 reads SEHNR; CDR2 reads FQNEAQ (reference sequence). V dropped 1 base and J dropped 7 bases, with 4 bases sitting between them. The CDR3 extends over 11 amino acids. The CDR3 here is CASSLGGEAFF. In DNA, the CDR3 is TGTGCCAGCAGCTTAGGCGGTGAAGCTTTCTTT.

The CDR3 sequence is CASSLSGSGYTF. DNA for the CDR3: TGTGCCAGCAGCTTATCGGGCAGTGGCTACACCTTC. V gene TRBV7-2 combines with J gene TRBJ1-2; D remains ambiguous. The V gene lost 2 bases and the J gene lost 7 bases, with 8 bases spanning the gap. The CDR3 is made up of 12 amino acids. CDR1 and CDR2 (germline): SGHTA, FQGNSA. The whole variable domain, filled in from reference TRBV7-2 and TRBJ1-2, reads GAGVSQSPSNKVTEKGKDVELRCDPISGHTALYWYRQSLGQGLEFLIYFQGNSAPDKSGLPSDRFSAERTGGSVSTLTIQRTQQEDSAVYLCASSLSGSGYTFGSGTRLTVV.

In its sample, this clonotype was seen a few times. The CDR3 DNA reads as TGTGCCATCAAGCGGACAGCCTTGAACACTGAAGCTTTCTTT. Protein sequence: CAIKRTALNTEAFF. The V and J genes are TRBV10-3 and TRBJ1-1, with D possibly TRBD1 on 6 matching bases. V was trimmed by 7 bases and J by 0 bases, leaving 12 bases between them. The CDR3 consists of 14 residues. The germline V gene has CDR1 ENHRY and CDR2 SYGVKD.

This clonotype appeared a few times. The rearrangement uses TRBV29-1 and TRBJ1-1, with 9 bases matching TRBD1. Germline V gene lookup returns CDR1 SQVTM and CDR2 ANQGSEA. The V segment lost 6 bases and the J segment 5 bases; nucleotides outside the gene matches: 10. The CDR3 is 14 amino acids. CDR3 sequence: CSVNRGRAETEAFF. For the CDR3, the DNA is TGCAGCGTGAACAGGGGGCGAGCGGAGACTGAAGCTTTCTTT.

The rearrangement joins TRBV6-5 to TRBJ1-2, with D perhaps TRBD1 (5 bases). Between the trimmed V and J ends, which lost 8 bases and 8 bases, there was a span of 18 bases. Germline loops: CDR1 MNHEY, CDR2 SVGAGI. The CDR3 has 13 residues. The CDR3: CASRLPPDRGYTF. CDR3 sequence (DNA): TGTGCCAGCCGACTACCCCCCGACAGAGGCTACACCTTC.

This clonotype was recorded a few times. This rearrangement joins TRBV4-2 to TRBJ2-2, with D hard to call. Germline CDR1 reads LGHNA; CDR2 reads YNFKEQ. This CDR3 region has 17 residues. V was clipped by 0 bases and J by 0 bases, with 11 bases between them. CDR3 loop: CASSQDKGVANTGELFF. CDR3 nucleotide sequence: TGTGCCAGCAGCCAAGATAAGGGTGTCGCGAACACCGGGGAGCTGTTTTTT.

This clonotype was counted once. The chain couples TRBV7-6 to TRBJ2-3; D unclear. Between the trimmed V and J ends, which lost 1 base and 2 bases, there was a span of 7 bases. CDR1 and CDR2 (germline): SGHVS, FNYEAQ. This CDR3 region has 14 residues. In DNA form, the CDR3 reads TGTGCCAGCAGCTTAGGGACCTTCACAGATACGCAGTATTTT. Protein sequence: CASSLGTFTDTQYF.

As concerns this clonotype: This sequence may be a read error, since a much larger clone differs from it by one base. V and J are TRBV7-2 and TRBJ1-2; 7 bases match TRBD1. There are 14 residues in the CDR3. The germline gives CDR1 SGHTA, CDR2 FQGNSA. The CDR3 nucleotides are TGTGCCAGCGGCTTAGATGGACAGGCCTATGGCTACACCTTC. Translation gives CASGLDGQAYGYTF.

This clonotype has just a few counts. The chain uses TRBV30 and TRBJ2-7; the D gene is possibly TRBD1 (6 bases). Germline lookup yields CDR1 GTSNPN and CDR2 SVGIG (reference sequence). Trimming cost V 0 bases and J 0 bases, with 9 bases left between them. The CDR3 sequence is 14 residues long. The CDR3 loop reads CAWSVGGSSYEQYF. DNA of the CDR3: TGTGCCTGGAGTGTAGGGGGAAGCTCCTACGAGCAGTACTTC. Supplemented by reference TRBV30 and TRBJ2-7, the full variable domain reads SQTIHQWPATLVQPVGSPLSLECTVEGTSNPNLYWYRQAAGRGLQLLFYSVGIGQISSEVPQNLSASRPQDRQFILSSKKLLLSDSGFYLCAWSVGGSSYEQYFGPGTRLTVT.

The chain has TRBV13 and TRBJ2-7, with D possibly being TRBD1 or TRBD2 (5 bases each). V was clipped by 6 bases and J by 3 bases, with 18 bases between them. CDR3 size: 15 residues. CDR1 is PRHDT, CDR2 FYEKMQ, per germline (reference sequence). CDR3 DNA: TGTGCCAGCAGTATAGGAGCCGGGACCCTCTACGAGCAGTACTTC. Its protein is CASSIGAGTLYEQYF.

This clonotype was seen only a few times. The chain has TRBV28 and TRBJ1-5; TRBD1 aligns across 10 bases. Losses at the gene ends were 5 bases for V and 7 bases for J; bases not matched to a gene: 8. CDR3 length: 15 residues. The germline gives CDR1 MDHEN, CDR2 SYDVKM. This CDR3 is CASSRTGGGGQPQHF. DNA of the CDR3: TGTGCCAGCAGTAGGACAGGGGGAGGAGGACAGCCCCAGCATTTT.

This clonotype was seen repeatedly, ten times or more. The chain combines TRBV6-1 with TRBJ1-2; no clear D. The V end was cut by 4 bases, the J end by 4 bases, with 10 bases between. The germline CDR1 and CDR2 sequences are MNHNS and SASEGT. CDR3 length: 13 amino acids. The CDR3 DNA reads as TGTGCCAGCAGTGCCTCGATTGTCTATGGCTACACCTTC. Protein: CASSASIVYGYTF.

The chain joins TRBV24-1 to TRBJ2-3; weak D call: TRBD1 (6 bases). This CDR3 comprises 16 residues. The V gene lost 3 bases and the J gene lost 3 bases, with 15 bases spanning the gap. Germline lookup yields CDR1 KGHDR and CDR2 SFDVKD. The CDR3 is CATSDRQAPFTDTQYF. The DNA for the CDR3 is TGTGCCACCAGTGATCGACAGGCCCCATTTACAGATACGCAGTATTTT.

Judged by abundance, this clonotype is medium-sized. This chain connects TRBV5-6 to TRBJ2-1; TRBD2 matches at 9 bases. Germline lookup yields CDR1 SGHDT and CDR2 YYEEEE. This CDR3 contains 16 residues. V was pared by 0 bases and J by 1 base, with 2 bases of the junction left unmatched. The CDR3 is CASSLVSGSSYNEQFF. The CDR3 nucleotides are TGTGCCAGCAGCTTGGTTAGCGGGAGTTCCTACAATGAGCAGTTCTTC.

The V and J genes are TRBV12-3 or TRBV12-4 and TRBJ1-5; 9 nucleotides match TRBD1. After removal of 6 bases from V and 1 base from J, the junction contained 7 bases not matched to a gene. This CDR3 has 16 residues. The CDR3 sequence: CASSLDRGNSNQPQHF. CDR3 sequence (DNA): TGTGCCAGCAGCCTAGACAGGGGGAACAGCAATCAGCCCCAGCATTTT.

This rearrangement joins TRBV12-3 or TRBV12-4 to TRBJ1-5, with 7 bases fitting TRBD1. Germline trimming cut 7 bases from V and 7 bases from J; bases unmatched to any gene: 10. The CDR3 is 14 residues long. The CDR3 region is CASTLTGNGQPQHF. The CDR3 coding sequence is TGTGCCAGCACCTTGACAGGGAATGGCCAGCCCCAGCATTTT.

This clonotype was found a few times. The V and J genes are TRBV7-6 and TRBJ2-2; TRBD1 agrees at 7 bases. This CDR3 comprises 14 residues. V lost 6 bases and J lost 6; bases outside the gene matches: 7. The germline V gene has CDR1 SGHVS and CDR2 FNYEAQ. CDR3 sequence (DNA): TGTGCCAGCAGGAGTGGACAGGCAGCCGGGGAGCTGTTTTTT. It encodes CASRSGQAAGELFF.

The V call is TRBV7-2, the J call TRBJ1-2; TRBD1 aligns across 10 bases. The CDR3 runs 17 residues. The ends lost 3 bases at V and 1 base at J; junction bases unmatched: 8. In germline, CDR1 is SGHTA, CDR2 FQGNSA. This CDR3 is CASSLTGGNSINYGYTF. The CDR3 DNA reads as TGTGCCAGCAGCTTGACAGGGGGCAACTCGATTAACTATGGCTACACCTTC. The full variable domain, rest sourced from reference TRBV7-2 and TRBJ1-2, is GAGVSQSPSNKVTEKGKDVELRCDPISGHTALYWYRQSLGQGLEFLIYFQGNSAPDKSGLPSDRFSAERTGGSVSTLTIQRTQQEDSAVYLCASSLTGGNSINYGYTFGSGTRLTVV.

This clonotype was picked up a small number of times. The chain combines TRBV12-3 or TRBV12-4 with TRBJ1-6, with D unclear. Between the trimmed V and J ends, which lost 2 bases and 5 bases, there was a span of 13 bases. The CDR3 totals 16 residues. The CDR3, as DNA: TGTGCCAGCAGTTTAAGAGTCGGAATTGATAATTCACCCCTCCACTTT. Protein product: CASSLRVGIDNSPLHF.

This clonotype was observed many times. The rearrangement links TRBV27 to TRBJ2-1; D might be TRBD2 (5 bases). Per germline, CDR1 MNHEY and CDR2 SMNVEV (reference sequence). This CDR3 contains 14 residues. Trimming shortened V by 2 bases and J by 7 bases, and 12 bases separated the two germline ends. The CDR3 bases are TGTGCCAGCAGTTTAGGGCTAGCCGCGAATGAGCAGTTCTTC. It codes for CASSLGLAANEQFF.

This chain uses TRBV5-1 with TRBJ1-1; 7 nucleotides agree with TRBD1. The length of the CDR3 is 14 residues. V was pared by 4 bases and J by 1 base, with 4 bases of the junction left unmatched. CDR1 and CDR2 (germline): SGHRS, YFSETQ. The CDR3 spells CASSLGGANTEAFF. The DNA of the CDR3 is TGCGCCAGCAGCCTAGGGGGCGCGAACACTGAAGCTTTCTTT.

The genes are TRBV5-7 and TRBJ1-5; a weak D match, TRBD1 (6 bases). TRBV5-7 is given ORF status, its function remaining uncertain. The CDR3 consists of 19 residues. The V and J ends lost 5 bases and 1 base respectively, with 25 bases between them. As DNA, the CDR3 is TGTGCCAGCAGACAACGACAGGACTTAGGATTGTCAAGCAATCAGCCCCAGCATTTT. This sequence encodes CASRQRQDLGLSSNQPQHF.

This clonotype was found a few times. V is TRBV15 and J is TRBJ1-1; no definite D call. V was cut by 0 bases and J by 6 bases, with 5 bases left in between. Germline lookup yields CDR1 LNHNV and CDR2 YYDKDF (reference sequence). This CDR3 comprises 12 residues. The CDR3 loop reads CATSRDQAEAFF. The CDR3, as DNA: TGTGCCACCAGCAGAGATCAGGCTGAAGCTTTCTTT.

This clonotype has a handful of counts. The CDR3 loop is CASSPGTSGSNEQFF. The CDR3 nucleotides read TGTGCCAGCAGCCCCGGGACTAGCGGGAGCAATGAGCAGTTCTTC. V is TRBV4-2 and J is TRBJ2-1, with 14 bases aligning to TRBD2. Germline CDR1 is LGHNA and CDR2 is YNFKEQ. The CDR3 loop spans 15 amino acids. The junction had 2 bases not matched to a gene; V was cut back by 4 bases and J by 6 bases.

This clonotype was recorded a few times. The CDR3 sequence: CASSRPQYGNQPQHF. CDR3 DNA: TGTGCCAGCAGTCGGCCCCAATACGGCAATCAGCCCCAGCATTTT. This chain uses TRBV28 with TRBJ1-5; no reliable D call. The CDR3 runs 15 residues. Germline CDR1 is MDHEN and CDR2 is SYDVKM. V lost 5 bases and J lost 2, with 13 bases in between.